Following are 7 T cell receptor beta chains from one sample sequenced in a study of cytomegalovirus exposure and HLA in healthy donors. Primers for the PCR totalled 60 Vbeta and 13 Jbeta. The assay was immunoSEQ multiplex PCR, and TCRdb's table has in-frame clones only and misses some. The ten most abundant clones cover around 2.5% of a sample with about 72,000 clones. The sample was PBMCs. These receptors were obtained from a man aged 35 to 55 in good health and CMV-seronegative.

The rearrangement links TRBV4-1 to TRBJ2-7; 9 nucleotides line up with TRBD2. In germline, CDR1 is MGHRA, CDR2 YSYEKL. J lost 0 bases, V lost 3 bases, and 3 bases had no gene match. This CDR3 is 15 amino acids long. CDR3 region: CASSQVAGASYEQYF. CDR3 nucleotide sequence: TGCGCCAGCAGCCAGGTAGCGGGGGCCTCCTACGAGCAGTACTTC.

The V call is TRBV7-9, the J call TRBJ2-1; 8 bases are a match to TRBD2. Germline values: CDR1 SEHNR, CDR2 FQNEAQ (reference sequence). V lost 3 bases, J lost 4 bases, and 14 bases stayed unmatched. There are 18 residues in the CDR3. Here the CDR3 reads CASSFRGGTGRPYNEQFF. The CDR3 DNA sequence: TGTGCCAGCAGCTTCCGCGGGGGGACGGGGAGGCCGTACAATGAGCAGTTCTTC.

The chain has TRBV6-1 and TRBJ2-7, with 7 nucleotides matching TRBD2. The CDR3 contains 14 residues. Germline V gives CDR1 MNHNS, CDR2 SASEGT. The J segment lost 6 bases and the V segment lost 8 bases, leaving 13 bases of the junction unmatched. The CDR3 protein is CASSQERGIGEQYF. As DNA, the CDR3 is TGTGCCAGCTCCCAGGAGCGGGGAATCGGCGAGCAGTACTTC.

The chain employs TRBV5-4 and TRBJ2-5; tentatively, D is TRBD2 (7 bases). Trimming stripped 4 bases from V and 1 base from J, with 14 bases between. The germline V gene has CDR1 SGHNT and CDR2 YYREEE (reference sequence). This CDR3 is 15 amino acids long. CDR3: CASSPARGAQETQYF. The DNA of the CDR3 is TGTGCCAGCAGCCCCGCTCGGGGGGCCCAAGAGACCCAGTACTTC.

This rearrangement joins TRBV2 to TRBJ1-2; D gene uncertain. The CDR3 extends over 13 amino acids. V lost 4 bases and J 2 bases, leaving 8 bases between the germline ends. From germline, CDR1 is SNHLY and CDR2 FYNNEI. The CDR3 protein is CASSVVENYGYTF. The CDR3 DNA reads as TGTGCCAGCAGTGTTGTAGAGAACTATGGCTACACCTTC.

The J gene is TRBJ2-2, the V gene TRBV6-1; D gene uncertain. Germline V CDR1 and CDR2: MNHNS, SASEGT. CDR3 size: 15 residues. The V gene lost 2 bases and the J gene lost 2 bases, with 9 bases spanning the gap. CDR3: CASSEPGGNTGELFF. The DNA for the CDR3 is TGTGCCAGCAGTGAACCCGGCGGCAACACCGGGGAGCTGTTTTTT.

The V call is TRBV6-5, the J call TRBJ1-6; a weak D match, TRBD1 (6 bases). The V end was cut by 2 bases, the J end by 7 bases, with 15 bases between. In germline, CDR1 is MNHEY, CDR2 SVGAGI. This CDR3 region has 16 residues. CDR3 loop: CASSYAMDSLNSPLHF. The CDR3 nucleotides are TGTGCCAGCAGTTACGCTATGGACAGCCTGAATTCACCCCTCCACTTT.